This TCR beta chain came from a study of blood T cell repertoires in COVID-19. Study information: COVID-19 samples from acute and convalescent phases originated in the United States, Italy and Spain. Sample material is recorded as cDNA or gDNA derived from T cells, B-cell-depleted T cells, or PBMCs.

Original analysis: How many nucleated cells were present was estimated from reference gene primer amplification. Assay used: immunoSEQ multiplex PCR; TCRdb lists only in-frame clones, some missing. The V and J calls and the clone size are those of that table, but D and trimming were determined from the DNA. The repertoire holds about 61,000 clones, around nine tenths seen once, with over 20% in the top ten. The CDR3 length is 15 residues. Germline assignment: CDR1 LGHDT and CDR2 YNNKEL (reference sequence). Trimming pared 0 bases from V and 7 bases from J, leaving 13 bases between. The specimen was peripheral blood. The clonotype was recovered from a woman between 50 and 59 years old with active or convalescent COVID-19. V and J are TRBV3-1 (or the pseudogene TRBV3-2) and TRBJ1-5; unclear D gene. The CDR3 region is CASSQEARLPQPQHF. In DNA form, the CDR3 reads TGTGCCAGCAGCCAAGAAGCCCGCCTTCCCCAGCCCCAGCATTTT.